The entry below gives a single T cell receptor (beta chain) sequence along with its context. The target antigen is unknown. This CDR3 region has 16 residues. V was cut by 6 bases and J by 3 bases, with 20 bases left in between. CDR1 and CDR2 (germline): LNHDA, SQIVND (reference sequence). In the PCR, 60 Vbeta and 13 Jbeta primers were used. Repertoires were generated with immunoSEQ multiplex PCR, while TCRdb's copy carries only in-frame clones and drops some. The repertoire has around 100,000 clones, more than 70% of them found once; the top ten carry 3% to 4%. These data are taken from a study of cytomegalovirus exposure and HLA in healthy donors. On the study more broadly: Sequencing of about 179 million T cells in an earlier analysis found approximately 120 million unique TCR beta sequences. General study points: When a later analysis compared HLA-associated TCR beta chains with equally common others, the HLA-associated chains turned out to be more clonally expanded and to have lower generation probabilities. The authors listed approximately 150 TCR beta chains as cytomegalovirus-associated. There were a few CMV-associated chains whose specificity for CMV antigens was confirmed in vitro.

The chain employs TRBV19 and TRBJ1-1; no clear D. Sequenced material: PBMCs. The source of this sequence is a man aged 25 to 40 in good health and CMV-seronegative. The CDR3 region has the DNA TGTGCCAGTAGACTGACCGGGATCATTGGCCACACTGAAGCTTTCTTT. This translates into CASRLTGIIGHTEAFF.